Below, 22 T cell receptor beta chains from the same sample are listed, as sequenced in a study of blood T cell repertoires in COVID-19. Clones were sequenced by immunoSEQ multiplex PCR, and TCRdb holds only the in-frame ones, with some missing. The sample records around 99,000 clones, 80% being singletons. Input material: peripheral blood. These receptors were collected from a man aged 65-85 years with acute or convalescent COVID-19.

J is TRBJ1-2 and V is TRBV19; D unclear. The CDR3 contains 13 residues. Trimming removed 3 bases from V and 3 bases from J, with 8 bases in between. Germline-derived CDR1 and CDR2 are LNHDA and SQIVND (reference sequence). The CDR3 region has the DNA TGTGCCAGTAGTATGCGGCTGGACTATGGCTACACCTTC. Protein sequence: CASSMRLDYGYTF.

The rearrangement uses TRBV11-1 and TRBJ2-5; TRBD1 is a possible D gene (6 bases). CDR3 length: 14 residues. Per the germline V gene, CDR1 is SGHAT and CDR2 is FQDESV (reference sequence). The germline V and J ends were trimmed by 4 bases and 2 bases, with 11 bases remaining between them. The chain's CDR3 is CASSSQGGQETQYF. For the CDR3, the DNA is TGTGCCAGCAGCTCACAGGGCGGGCAAGAGACCCAGTACTTC.

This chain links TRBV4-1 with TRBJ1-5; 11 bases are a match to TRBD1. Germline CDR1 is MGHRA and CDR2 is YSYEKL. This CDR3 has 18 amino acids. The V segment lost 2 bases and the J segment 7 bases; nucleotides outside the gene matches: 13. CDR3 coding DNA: TGCGCCAGCAGCCAATCCGGGACAGGGGGAAGAGGCGGCCAGCCCCAGCATTTT. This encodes CASSQSGTGGRGGQPQHF.

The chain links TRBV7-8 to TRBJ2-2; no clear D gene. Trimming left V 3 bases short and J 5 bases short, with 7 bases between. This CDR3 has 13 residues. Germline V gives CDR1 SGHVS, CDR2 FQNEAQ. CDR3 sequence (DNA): TGTGCCAGCAGCTTTCTCAGAACCGGGGAGCTGTTTTTT. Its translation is CASSFLRTGELFF.

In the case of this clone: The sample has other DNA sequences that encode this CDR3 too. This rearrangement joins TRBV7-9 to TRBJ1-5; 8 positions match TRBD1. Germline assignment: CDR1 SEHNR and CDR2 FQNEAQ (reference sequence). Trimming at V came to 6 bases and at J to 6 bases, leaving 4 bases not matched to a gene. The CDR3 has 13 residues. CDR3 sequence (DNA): TGTGCCAGCAGTCTACAGGGGGGTCAGCCCCAGCATTTT. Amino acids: CASSLQGGQPQHF.

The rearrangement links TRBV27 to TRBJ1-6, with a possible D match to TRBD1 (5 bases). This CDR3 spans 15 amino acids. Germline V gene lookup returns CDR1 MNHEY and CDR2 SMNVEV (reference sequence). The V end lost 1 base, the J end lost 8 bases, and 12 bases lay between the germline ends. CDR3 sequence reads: CASSLFTGGYSPLHF. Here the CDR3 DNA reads TGTGCCAGCAGTTTATTTACAGGTGGATATTCACCCCTCCACTTT.

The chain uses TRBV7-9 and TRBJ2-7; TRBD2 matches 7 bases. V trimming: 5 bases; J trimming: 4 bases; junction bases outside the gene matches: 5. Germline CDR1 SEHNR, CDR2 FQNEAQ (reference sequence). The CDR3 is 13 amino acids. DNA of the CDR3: TGTGCCAGCAGCGCTCCCGGGGGGTACGAGCAGTACTTC. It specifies CASSAPGGYEQYF.

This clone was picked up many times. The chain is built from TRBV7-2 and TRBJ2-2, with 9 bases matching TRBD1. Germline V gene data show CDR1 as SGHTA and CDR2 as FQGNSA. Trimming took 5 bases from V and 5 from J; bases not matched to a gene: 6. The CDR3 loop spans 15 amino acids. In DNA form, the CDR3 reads TGTGCCAGCAGCCTCAGCGGGACAGGGACCGGGGAGCTGTTTTTT. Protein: CASSLSGTGTGELFF. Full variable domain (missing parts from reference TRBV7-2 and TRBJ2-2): GAGVSQSPSNKVTEKGKDVELRCDPISGHTALYWYRQSLGQGLEFLIYFQGNSAPDKSGLPSDRFSAERTGGSVSTLTIQRTQQEDSAVYLCASSLSGTGTGELFFGEGSRLTVL.

CDR3 in amino acids: CASSLISSRVNKNIQYF. The DNA for the CDR3 is TGTGCCAGCAGCTTAATTTCTTCCAGGGTAAACAAAAACATTCAGTACTTC. The chain recombines TRBV7-3 with TRBJ2-4; a weak D match, TRBD1 (5 bases). CDR1 and CDR2 from the germline V gene are SGHTA and FQGTGA. V lost 1 base, J lost 3 bases, and 16 bases lay in between. CDR3 size: 17 residues.

This CDR3 is CASSHGNTIYF. The CDR3 nucleotides are TGTGCCAGTAGTCATGGAAACACCATATATTTT. The chain employs TRBV19 and TRBJ1-3, with D uncertain. V lost 5 bases and J lost 3, with 2 bases in between. The CDR3 is 11 residues long. CDR1 is LNHDA and CDR2 is SQIVND in the germline V gene (reference sequence). The entire variable domain, with the rest obtained from reference TRBV19 and TRBJ1-3, is as follows: DGGITQSPKYLFRKEGQNVTLSCEQNLNHDAMYWYRQDPGQGLRLIYYSQIVNDFQKGDIAEGYSVSREKKESFPLTVTSAQKNPTAFYLCASSHGNTIYFGEGSWLTVV.

The chain's CDR3 is CASSLVLAGYNEQFF. The CDR3 nucleotides read TGTGCCAGCAGCTTAGTTCTAGCGGGGTACAATGAGCAGTTCTTC. The V gene is TRBV7-2, the J gene TRBJ2-1; 9 bases agree with TRBD2. V lost 1 base, J lost 4 bases, and 2 bases stayed unmatched. Germline CDR1 is SGHTA and CDR2 is FQGNSA. The CDR3 has 15 amino acids.

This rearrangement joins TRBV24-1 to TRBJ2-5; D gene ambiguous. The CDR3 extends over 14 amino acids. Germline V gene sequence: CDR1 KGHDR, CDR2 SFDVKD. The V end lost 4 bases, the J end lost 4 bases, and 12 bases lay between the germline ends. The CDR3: CATSDPDLGETQYF. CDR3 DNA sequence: TGTGCCACCAGTGACCCCGACTTGGGAGAGACCCAGTACTTC.

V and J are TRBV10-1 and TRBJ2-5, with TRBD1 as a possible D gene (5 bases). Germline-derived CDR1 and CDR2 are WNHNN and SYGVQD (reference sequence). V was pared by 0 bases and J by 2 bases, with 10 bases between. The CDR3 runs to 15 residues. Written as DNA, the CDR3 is TGCGCCAGCAGTGAGTCTGGGGCTATGCAAGAGACCCAGTACTTC. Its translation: CASSESGAMQETQYF.

The CDR3 DNA sequence: TGTGCCAGCAGCCAAGACAGCGGGGGGCGGGCAGATACGCAGTATTTT. This sequence encodes CASSQDSGGRADTQYF. This chain uses TRBV3-1 (or the pseudogene TRBV3-2) with TRBJ2-3; the match to TRBD2 covers 9 bases. Losses at the gene ends were 0 bases for V and 4 bases for J; bases not matched to a gene: 5. Germline assignment: CDR1 LGHDT and CDR2 YNNKEL (reference sequence). The CDR3 has 16 amino acids.

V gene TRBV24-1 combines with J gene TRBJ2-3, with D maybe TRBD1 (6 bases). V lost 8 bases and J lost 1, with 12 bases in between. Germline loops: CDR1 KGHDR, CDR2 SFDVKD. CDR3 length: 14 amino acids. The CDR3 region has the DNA TGTGCCACCATGGACAGTAGTGGCACAGATACGCAGTATTTT. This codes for CATMDSSGTDTQYF.

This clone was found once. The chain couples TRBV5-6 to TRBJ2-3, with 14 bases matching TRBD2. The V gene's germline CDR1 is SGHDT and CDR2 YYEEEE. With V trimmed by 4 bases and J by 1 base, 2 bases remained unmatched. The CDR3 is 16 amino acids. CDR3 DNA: TGTGCCAGCAGCGGGGGACTAGCGGGGGGCACAGATACGCAGTATTTT. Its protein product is CASSGGLAGGTDTQYF.

The CDR3 nucleotides read TGTGCCAGCTCACCCCCCAATCCAGGGAACACTGAAGCTTTCTTT. Translating it yields CASSPPNPGNTEAFF. The rearrangement links TRBV18 to TRBJ1-1; D unclear. The V end was cut by 3 bases, the J end by 1 base, with 12 bases between. The CDR3 extends over 15 amino acids. Germline-derived CDR1 and CDR2 are KGHSH and LQKENI.

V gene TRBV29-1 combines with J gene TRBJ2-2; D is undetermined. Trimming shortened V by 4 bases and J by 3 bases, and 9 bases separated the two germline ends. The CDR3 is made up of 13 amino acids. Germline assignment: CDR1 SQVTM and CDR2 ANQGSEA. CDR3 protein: CSVVAGHTGELFF. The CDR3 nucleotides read TGCAGCGTTGTGGCAGGTCACACCGGGGAGCTGTTTTTT.

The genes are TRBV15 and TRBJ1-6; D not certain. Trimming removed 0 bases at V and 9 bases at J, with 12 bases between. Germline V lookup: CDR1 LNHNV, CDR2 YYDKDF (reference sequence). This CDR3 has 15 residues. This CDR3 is CATSRDPRSGSPLHF. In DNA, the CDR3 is TGTGCCACCAGCAGAGATCCTAGGTCGGGTTCACCCCTCCACTTT. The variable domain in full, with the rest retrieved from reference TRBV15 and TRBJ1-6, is DAMVIQNPRYQVTQFGKPVTLSCSQTLNHNVMYWYQQKSSQAPKLLFHYYDKDFNNEADTPDNFQSRRPNTSFCFLDIRSPGLGDTAMYLCATSRDPRSGSPLHFGNGTRLTVT.

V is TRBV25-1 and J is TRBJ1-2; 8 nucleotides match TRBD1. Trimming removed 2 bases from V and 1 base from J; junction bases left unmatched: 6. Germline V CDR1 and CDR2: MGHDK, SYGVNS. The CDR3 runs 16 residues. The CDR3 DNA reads TGTGCCAGCAGTGAAACAGGGGGGCAATTTAACTATGGCTACACCTTC. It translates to CASSETGGQFNYGYTF.

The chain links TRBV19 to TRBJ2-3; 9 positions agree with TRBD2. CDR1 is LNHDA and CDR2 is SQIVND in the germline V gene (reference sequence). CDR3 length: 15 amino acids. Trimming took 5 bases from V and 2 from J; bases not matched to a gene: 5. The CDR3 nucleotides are TGTGCCAGTAGTCTCGTAGCGGGGGACACAGATACGCAGTATTTT. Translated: CASSLVAGDTDTQYF.

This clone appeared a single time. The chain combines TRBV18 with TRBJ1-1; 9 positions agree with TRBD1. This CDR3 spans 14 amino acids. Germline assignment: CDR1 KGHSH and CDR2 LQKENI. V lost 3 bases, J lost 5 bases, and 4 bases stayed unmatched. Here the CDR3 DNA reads TGTGCCAGCTCACCTGGACAGGGGAGAACTGAAGCTTTCTTT. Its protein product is CASSPGQGRTEAFF.